This T cell receptor beta chain comes out of a study of shared clonotypes between healthy human individuals. Adult Caucasians living in Nashville, Tennessee made up all of the donors. In the CD4+ fraction, cells were divided into CD45RA+ naive and CD45RA-negative memory subsets. Produced via immunoSEQ multiplex PCR; TCRdb's table is partial and in-frame only. This sample has millions of clones, with just over 90% found just once. Sequenced: naive CD4+ T cells sorted from blood. Indicated subset: CD45RA+ positively selected. The receptor was derived from a young man in good health.

The CDR3 sequence: CAWSENWGSNQPQHF. The CDR3 bases are TGTGCCTGGAGTGAAAACTGGGGGAGCAATCAGCCCCAGCATTTT. The chain has TRBV30 and TRBJ1-5; possibly TRBD1 for D (5 bases). This CDR3 has 15 residues. V dropped 1 base and J dropped 1 base, with 11 bases sitting between them. Germline V CDR1 and CDR2: GTSNPN, SVGIG (reference sequence). The complete variable domain, with remaining parts taken from reference TRBV30 and TRBJ1-5, reads SQTIHQWPATLVQPVGSPLSLECTVEGTSNPNLYWYRQAAGRGLQLLFYSVGIGQISSEVPQNLSASRPQDRQFILSSKKLLLSDSGFYLCAWSENWGSNQPQHFGDGTRLSIL.